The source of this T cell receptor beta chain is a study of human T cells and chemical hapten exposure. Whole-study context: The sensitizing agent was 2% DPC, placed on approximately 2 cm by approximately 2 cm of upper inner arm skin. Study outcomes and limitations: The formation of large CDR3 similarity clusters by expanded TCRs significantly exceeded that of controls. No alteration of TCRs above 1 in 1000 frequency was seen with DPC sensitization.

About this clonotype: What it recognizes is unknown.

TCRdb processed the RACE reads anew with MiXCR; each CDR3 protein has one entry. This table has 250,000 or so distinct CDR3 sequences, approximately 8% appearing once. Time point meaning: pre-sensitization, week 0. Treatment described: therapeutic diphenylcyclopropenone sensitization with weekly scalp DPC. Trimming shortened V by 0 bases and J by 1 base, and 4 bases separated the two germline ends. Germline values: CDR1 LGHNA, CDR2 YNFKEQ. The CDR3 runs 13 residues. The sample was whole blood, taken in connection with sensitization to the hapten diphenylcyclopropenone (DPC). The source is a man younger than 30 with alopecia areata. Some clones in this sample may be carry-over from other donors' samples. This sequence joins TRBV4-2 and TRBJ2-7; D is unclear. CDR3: CASSQDVSYEQYF. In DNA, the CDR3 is TGTGCCAGCAGCCAAGACGTTTCCTACGAGCAGTACTTC.